This TCR beta chain appears in the sequencing data of a study of regulatory T cells in long-lasting Graves disease. Germline V gene sequence: CDR1 DFQATT, CDR2 SNEGSKA (reference sequence). The CDR3 length is 11 residues. Between the trimmed V and J ends, which lost 6 bases and 2 bases, there was a span of 5 bases. Time point here: newly diagnosed GD, antithyroid drugs for less than 3 months. There was RNA extracted from PBMCs, and the TCR library was made from it. American Thyroid Association guidelines were used to diagnose Graves' disease. Researchers made TCR beta libraries by using iRepertoire HTBI primers and running Arm-PCR on CDR3 regions. Each CDR3 protein is one row after TCRdb ran MiXCR on the multiplex PCR reads. This sample has a few hundred thousand distinct CDR3 sequences, with about 13% found just once. This sample was also put to use in a study of T cells in Graves' hyperthyroidism and ophthalmopathy. That investigation notes: Those with hyperthyroidism were 18 to 65 years old, newly diagnosed, and ill for under 2 months.

The chain is built from TRBV20-1 and TRBJ2-4; D not certain. This receptor was obtained from a man in his thirties or forties with Graves disease. The specimen was peripheral blood mononuclear cells (PBMCs), collected at new diagnosis, from a patient treated with antithyroid drugs. The CDR3 sequence is CSAVTKNIQYF. CDR3 in DNA: TGCAGTGCCGTAACCAAAAACATTCAGTACTTC.